The present TCR beta chain was sequenced within a study of CD8 T cells in ankylosing spondylitis. For TCR beta, libraries came from quantitative 5'-RACE with molecular barcodes. MiXCR was run by TCRdb on the 5' RACE reads, yielding one entry per CDR3 protein. The data show 200,000 to 300,000 distinct CDR3 sequences, roughly 32% seen once. Study outcomes and limitations: Clones linked with disease were CD8+ and fairly uncommon in the peripheral blood. Both synovial fluid and blood in reactive arthritis had previously been reported to carry some motif variants. From matched ankylosing spondylitis synovial fluid, disease-linked clones were reportedly recovered at significantly enriched levels.

V shed 4 bases, J shed 5 bases, and the junction held 8 bases outside the gene matches. Germline V lookup: CDR1 SGHRS, CDR2 YFSETQ. The CDR3 spans 14 residues. Remarks on this clonotype: Its antigen is unidentified.

What was sequenced was blood, either unsorted or a sorted T cell fraction (not recorded which). This chain uses TRBV5-1 with TRBJ2-5; 7 bases map to TRBD1. This receptor was taken from a male donor with ankylosing spondylitis or in good health (not recorded which). CDR3 residues: CASSEPQGEETQYF. The CDR3, as DNA: TGCGCCAGCAGCGAGCCCCAGGGGGAGGAGACCCAGTACTTC.